The rows below give T cell receptor beta chains drawn from one sample of a study of shared clonotypes between healthy human individuals. The repertoire was sequenced with immunoSEQ multiplex PCR; TCRdb's copy has only in-frame clones and lacks some. The table has fewer than 1.6 million clones, approximately 98.5% seen once. The source material was naive CD4+ T cells sorted from blood. The receptors were gathered from a man under 40 in good health. Each CDR3 is given with its conserved first and last residue. The D gene is left open where the match is weak. Expanded clones are given a class, and other clones once, few, many or no size at all.

clone_size: NA; j_call: TRBJ1-2; d_call: TRBD1; v_call: TRBV27; cdr3_aa: CASSLSWTGYKYGYTF; cdr3_nt: TGTGCCAGCAGTTTATCATGGACAGGGTATAAATATGGCTACACCTTC
clone_size: NA; j_call: TRBJ2-7; d_call: NA; v_call: TRBV5-1; cdr3_aa: CASSFEGAYEQYF; cdr3_nt: TGCGCCAGCAGCTTTGAGGGAGCTTACGAGCAGTACTTC
clone_size: NA; j_call: TRBJ2-1; d_call: TRBD2; v_call: TRBV7-2; cdr3_aa: CASSGRASSYNEQFF; cdr3_nt: TGTGCCAGCAGTGGGAGGGCCAGCTCCTACAATGAGCAGTTCTTC
clone_size: NA; j_call: TRBJ1-3; d_call: NA; v_call: TRBV10-3; cdr3_aa: CAISGTPGNTIYF; cdr3_nt: TGTGCCATCAGTGGGACACCCGGAAACACCATATATTTT
clone_size: NA; j_call: TRBJ1-3; d_call: NA; v_call: TRBV9; cdr3_aa: CASSVGPSSGNTIYF; cdr3_nt: TGTGCCAGCAGCGTGGGACCGAGCTCTGGAAACACCATATATTTT
clone_size: NA; j_call: TRBJ2-3; d_call: NA; v_call: TRBV5-1; cdr3_aa: CASSLEGTNYDTQYF; cdr3_nt: TGCGCCAGCAGCTTGGAAGGGACAAATTACGATACGCAGTATTTT
clone_size: NA; j_call: TRBJ1-4; d_call: NA; v_call: TRBV28; cdr3_aa: CASGGVGNEKLFF; cdr3_nt: TGTGCCAGCGGTGGGGTGGGTAATGAAAAACTGTTTTTT
clone_size: once; j_call: TRBJ1-4; d_call: TRBD1; v_call: TRBV6-6; cdr3_aa: CASSLNRGYTNEKLFF; cdr3_nt: TGTGCCAGCAGTTTGAACAGGGGTTACACTAATGAAAAACTGTTTTTT
clone_size: once; j_call: TRBJ2-7; d_call: NA; v_call: TRBV20-1; cdr3_aa: CSARAGPGQYF; cdr3_nt: TGCAGTGCTAGAGCAGGCCCGGGACAGTACTTC
clone_size: NA; j_call: TRBJ1-1; d_call: NA; v_call: TRBV18; cdr3_aa: CASSPLRENTEAFF; cdr3_nt: TGTGCCAGCTCACCACTAAGAGAGAACACTGAAGCTTTCTTT
clone_size: NA; j_call: TRBJ2-1; d_call: TRBD2; v_call: TRBV5-4; cdr3_aa: CASRPGLAGEYNEQFF; cdr3_nt: TGTGCCAGCAGACCCGGCCTAGCGGGAGAGTACAATGAGCAGTTCTTC
clone_size: NA; j_call: TRBJ2-5; d_call: NA; v_call: TRBV6-4; cdr3_aa: CASSDSGDLLQRGTQYF; cdr3_nt: TGTGCCAGCAGTGACTCCGGGGACCTCCTCCAAAGGGGGACCCAGTACTTC
clone_size: NA; j_call: TRBJ2-1; d_call: TRBD1; v_call: TRBV5-6; cdr3_aa: CASSFDRVPYNEQFF; cdr3_nt: TGTGCCAGCAGCTTTGACAGGGTCCCCTACAATGAGCAGTTCTTC
clone_size: once; j_call: TRBJ1-2; d_call: NA; v_call: TRBV29-1; cdr3_aa: CSVEVWGALYYGYTF; cdr3_nt: TGCAGCGTTGAAGTCTGGGGGGCTCTGTACTATGGCTACACCTTC
clone_size: NA; j_call: TRBJ2-1; d_call: NA; v_call: TRBV7-9; cdr3_aa: CASSSRGWAEQFF; cdr3_nt: TGTGCCAGCAGCTCCCGGGGGTGGGCTGAGCAGTTCTTC
clone_size: NA; j_call: TRBJ2-7; d_call: NA; v_call: TRBV15; cdr3_aa: CATSLRQGRYSYEQYF; cdr3_nt: TGTGCCACCAGCCTGCGCCAGGGACGTTACTCCTACGAGCAGTACTTC
clone_size: NA; j_call: TRBJ2-1; d_call: NA; v_call: TRBV6-5; cdr3_aa: CASGRREGPYNEQFF; cdr3_nt: TGTGCCAGCGGTCGGCGGGAAGGACCTTACAATGAGCAGTTCTTC
clone_size: NA; j_call: TRBJ2-3; d_call: TRBD2; v_call: TRBV30; cdr3_aa: CARGTSGSSTDTQYF; cdr3_nt: TGTGCCCGGGGGACTAGCGGGAGTAGCACAGATACGCAGTATTTT
clone_size: NA; j_call: TRBJ2-5; d_call: NA; v_call: TRBV28; cdr3_aa: CASSWVIAQETQYF; cdr3_nt: TGTGCCAGCAGTTGGGTGATAGCCCAAGAGACCCAGTACTTC
clone_size: NA; j_call: TRBJ2-7; d_call: NA; v_call: TRBV27; cdr3_aa: CASSYQQGYEQYF; cdr3_nt: TGTGCCAGCAGTTACCAACAGGGCTACGAGCAGTACTTC
clone_size: NA; j_call: TRBJ2-2; d_call: TRBD1; v_call: TRBV5-1; cdr3_aa: CASSFGTGGITGELFF; cdr3_nt: TGCGCCAGCAGCTTCGGGACAGGGGGCATCACCGGGGAGCTGTTTTTT
clone_size: NA; j_call: TRBJ2-1; d_call: NA; v_call: TRBV6-5; cdr3_aa: CASRTEGLLTFF; cdr3_nt: TGTGCCAGCAGGACAGAAGGACTCTTAACGTTCTTC
clone_size: once; j_call: TRBJ2-2; d_call: NA; v_call: TRBV11-3; cdr3_aa: CASSPSDAGMRYTGELFF; cdr3_nt: TGTGCCAGCAGCCCGTCGGACGCGGGGATGCGATACACCGGGGAGCTGTTTTTT
clone_size: NA; j_call: TRBJ2-7; d_call: NA; v_call: TRBV28; cdr3_aa: CASSSMLTGGGRYEQYF; cdr3_nt: TGTGCCAGCAGTTCTATGCTCACAGGGGGCGGGAGGTACGAGCAGTACTTC
clone_size: NA; j_call: TRBJ2-7; d_call: NA; v_call: TRBV10-3; cdr3_aa: CAISEDRDLHEQYF; cdr3_nt: TGTGCCATCAGTGAGGACAGGGACTTACACGAGCAGTACTTC
clone_size: NA; j_call: TRBJ2-2; d_call: NA; v_call: TRBV5-1; cdr3_aa: CASSMQAGELFF; cdr3_nt: TGCGCCAGCAGCATGCAGGCCGGGGAGCTGTTTTTT
clone_size: NA; j_call: TRBJ2-7; d_call: NA; v_call: TRBV10-3; cdr3_aa: CAISEWESYEQYF; cdr3_nt: TGTGCCATCAGTGAATGGGAATCCTACGAGCAGTACTTC
clone_size: NA; j_call: TRBJ2-1; d_call: TRBD2; v_call: TRBV4-2; cdr3_aa: CASSQAGTSGTTIKFF; cdr3_nt: TGTGCCAGCAGCCAAGCTGGGACTAGCGGGACGACTATAAAGTTCTTC
clone_size: once; j_call: TRBJ1-1; d_call: NA; v_call: TRBV28; cdr3_aa: CASSRTQNTEAFF; cdr3_nt: TGTGCCAGCAGCCGGACGCAGAACACTGAAGCTTTCTTT
clone_size: NA; j_call: TRBJ2-2; d_call: TRBD1; v_call: TRBV9; cdr3_aa: CASSATGTVNTGELFF; cdr3_nt: TGTGCCAGCAGCGCAACCGGGACAGTAAACACCGGGGAGCTGTTTTTT
clone_size: NA; j_call: TRBJ2-7; d_call: NA; v_call: TRBV5-5; cdr3_aa: CASSPALSSSYEQYF; cdr3_nt: TGTGCCAGCAGCCCTGCCCTATCGAGCTCCTACGAGCAGTACTTC
clone_size: NA; j_call: TRBJ2-7; d_call: NA; v_call: TRBV27; cdr3_aa: CASDGGPVYEQYF; cdr3_nt: TGTGCCAGCGATGGAGGGCCCGTCTACGAGCAGTACTTC
clone_size: NA; j_call: TRBJ1-2; d_call: TRBD1; v_call: TRBV4-3; cdr3_aa: CASSQATGHYGYTF; cdr3_nt: TGCGCCAGCAGCCAAGCGACAGGGCACTATGGCTACACCTTC
clone_size: NA; j_call: TRBJ2-2; d_call: NA; v_call: TRBV5-6; cdr3_aa: CASSFWMTGELFF; cdr3_nt: TGTGCCAGCAGCTTTTGGATGACCGGGGAGCTGTTTTTT
clone_size: NA; j_call: TRBJ2-7; d_call: NA; v_call: TRBV6-6; cdr3_aa: CASSRDQALSYEQYF; cdr3_nt: TGTGCCAGCAGCCGCGATCAGGCGCTCTCCTACGAGCAGTACTTC
clone_size: NA; j_call: TRBJ2-2; d_call: NA; v_call: TRBV11-2; cdr3_aa: CASSGRDWTGELFF; cdr3_nt: TGTGCCAGCAGCGGGCGGGATTGGACCGGGGAGCTGTTTTTT
clone_size: once; j_call: TRBJ2-2; d_call: NA; v_call: TRBV5-6; cdr3_aa: CASSLAGLGTGELFF; cdr3_nt: TGTGCCAGCAGCTTAGCCGGGCTGGGCACCGGGGAGCTGTTTTTT
clone_size: NA; j_call: TRBJ2-5; d_call: NA; v_call: TRBV18; cdr3_aa: CASSPPLRPRETQYF; cdr3_nt: TGTGCCAGCTCACCACCGTTGCGACCACGAGAGACCCAGTACTTC
clone_size: NA; j_call: TRBJ2-1; d_call: NA; v_call: TRBV7-2; cdr3_aa: CASSISPSRAYNEQFF; cdr3_nt: TGTGCCAGCAGCATCTCTCCCTCGCGCGCCTACAATGAGCAGTTCTTC
clone_size: NA; j_call: TRBJ2-3; d_call: NA; v_call: TRBV11-3; cdr3_aa: CASSKRWGSDTQYF; cdr3_nt: TGTGCCAGCTCGAAGCGATGGGGCTCAGATACGCAGTATTTT
clone_size: NA; j_call: TRBJ1-2; d_call: TRBD1; v_call: TRBV6-5; cdr3_aa: CASSLDRGVFDGYTF; cdr3_nt: TGTGCCAGCAGTCTTGACAGGGGGGTTTTTGATGGCTACACCTTC
clone_size: NA; j_call: TRBJ2-5; d_call: TRBD2; v_call: TRBV5-1; cdr3_aa: CASLPEAGVVKTQYF; cdr3_nt: TGCGCCAGCCTACCGGAGGCGGGAGTGGTAAAGACCCAGTACTTC
clone_size: NA; j_call: TRBJ2-7; d_call: NA; v_call: TRBV11-3; cdr3_aa: CASSLRSGTEQYF; cdr3_nt: TGTGCCAGCAGCTTAAGGTCAGGAACAGAGCAGTACTTC
clone_size: NA; j_call: TRBJ2-1; d_call: TRBD1; v_call: TRBV5-4; cdr3_aa: CASYSGSPGQGHNEQFF; cdr3_nt: TGTGCCAGCTACTCCGGGAGCCCGGGACAGGGTCACAATGAGCAGTTCTTC
clone_size: once; j_call: TRBJ2-2; d_call: NA; v_call: TRBV10-1; cdr3_aa: CASRRQPNTGELFF; cdr3_nt: TGCGCCAGCAGAAGGCAGCCGAACACCGGGGAGCTGTTTTTT
clone_size: once; j_call: TRBJ2-1; d_call: TRBD2; v_call: TRBV6-5; cdr3_aa: CASSYPSGRGTNEQFF; cdr3_nt: TGTGCCAGCAGTTACCCTAGCGGGAGGGGTACCAATGAGCAGTTCTTC
clone_size: NA; j_call: TRBJ2-7; d_call: TRBD1; v_call: TRBV7-9; cdr3_aa: CATPAGTGTVEQYF; cdr3_nt: TGTGCCACCCCGGCCGGGACAGGGACGGTCGAGCAGTACTTC
clone_size: few; j_call: TRBJ2-1; d_call: TRBD2; v_call: TRBV5-1; cdr3_aa: CASSFSGDSYNEQFF; cdr3_nt: TGCGCCAGCAGCTTTAGCGGGGACTCCTACAATGAGCAGTTCTTC
clone_size: NA; j_call: TRBJ1-5; d_call: TRBD1; v_call: TRBV6-1; cdr3_aa: CASSETGQGFHQPQHF; cdr3_nt: TGTGCCAGCAGTGAAACGGGACAGGGGTTCCATCAGCCCCAGCATTTT
clone_size: NA; j_call: TRBJ2-5; d_call: TRBD2; v_call: TRBV29-1; cdr3_aa: CSASNGLAGGWQYF; cdr3_nt: TGCAGCGCCTCTAATGGACTAGCGGGAGGTTGGCAGTACTTC
clone_size: NA; j_call: TRBJ2-5; d_call: NA; v_call: TRBV2; cdr3_aa: CASSGAHQETQYF; cdr3_nt: TGTGCCAGCAGTGGCGCCCACCAAGAGACCCAGTACTTC
clone_size: NA; j_call: TRBJ1-4; d_call: NA; v_call: TRBV5-1; cdr3_aa: CASSFDRLNEKLFF; cdr3_nt: TGCGCCAGCAGCTTTGACAGACTTAATGAAAAACTGTTTTTT
clone_size: NA; j_call: TRBJ1-1; d_call: NA; v_call: TRBV10-1; cdr3_aa: CASSEMAGRGEAFF; cdr3_nt: TGCGCCAGCAGTGAGATGGCAGGGAGAGGTGAAGCTTTCTTT